This entry is about one T cell receptor (beta chain). Its antigen remains unidentified. The germline CDR1 and CDR2 sequences are SGHDT and YYEEEE. Trimming shortened V by 0 bases and J by 5 bases, and 9 bases separated the two germline ends. The CDR3 totals 13 residues. The data stem from a study of OX40 agonist ivuxolimab in advanced cancers. Study results and caveats: With doses of 0.1 to 3.0 mg/kg, CD4+ and CD8+ blood T cells had undergone clonal expansion by week 6.

Sequenced by immunoSEQ multiplex PCR; TCRdb stores in-frame clones only, minus some. The sample gives about 45,000 clones, just over 90% of which show up once; under 20% is in the top ten. Any history of autoimmune disease or systemic immunosuppression disqualified patients. Blood sampling was done at baseline, cycle 4 day 1, and cycle 7 day 1. This receptor was obtained from an adult with an advanced solid tumor such as melanoma, head and neck, liver or kidney cancer. The V and J genes are TRBV5-6 and TRBJ2-7, with no clear D. The sequenced sample was CD4+ or CD8+ T cells sorted from blood, obtained in a trial of the OX40 agonist ivuxolimab. DNA of the CDR3: TGTGCCAGCAGCTTGGCCCCCCGGAACGAGCAGTACTTC. The encoded protein is CASSLAPRNEQYF.